This passage covers 17 T cell receptor beta chains from one sample sequenced in a study of a mutant IDH1 vaccine in newly diagnosed glioma (dated by TCRdb to the early 2020s). These receptors are not linked to any known antigen. The library came from the immunoSEQ multiplex PCR assay. Held by TCRdb, this immuneACCESS table contains in-frame sequences only and omits some clones. Under half of the omission traces to an unresolved V gene where checked; the cause of the rest is unknown. The sample table holds 77,000 or so clones, of which about 81% were seen once. The top ten clonotypes cover around 5% of the sample. Per the publication, the time point label means: week 47, end of study. A 20-mer mutant IDH1 peptide at 300 micrograms in Montanide made up each vaccine dose, which was injected subcutaneously together with topical imiquimod. The source material was PBMCs, sampled from a glioma patient whose treatment included an IDH1 peptide vaccine. The receptors were sampled from a man aged 40-49 years with glioma.

The DNA of the CDR3 is TGTGCCAGCAGCGTAGGAACGCTTGGGGCCAACGTCCTGACTTTC. This translates into CASSVGTLGANVLTF. The chain recombines TRBV9 with TRBJ2-6; D not certain. The CDR3 is 15 amino acids. Trimming took off 0 bases at V and 3 bases at J, with 7 bases between the two ends. Germline loops: CDR1 SGDLS, CDR2 YYNGEE.

This sequence joins TRBV4-3 and TRBJ1-1; 8 bases map to TRBD1. V lost 4 bases to trimming and J lost 2 bases; unmatched junction nucleotides: 6. Looked up from germline, CDR1 is LGHNA and CDR2 is YSLEER. The CDR3 has 15 residues. CDR3 residues: CASSPRGQGNTEAFF. The DNA of the CDR3 is TGCGCCAGCAGCCCCAGGGGGCAGGGCAACACTGAAGCTTTCTTT.

This clone was seen once. J is TRBJ1-5 and V is TRBV5-1, with TRBD1 identical over 9 bases. CDR1 and CDR2 from the germline V gene are SGHRS and YFSETQ. This CDR3 is built from 15 residues. J gave up 3 bases and V 4 bases, and 5 bases lay outside the gene matches. Here the CDR3 DNA reads TGCGCCAGCAGCCAGGACAGGGGACCCAATCAGCCCCAGCATTTT. Its translation is CASSQDRGPNQPQHF.

V is TRBV4-3 and J is TRBJ2-3; 7 bases align to TRBD1. Germline trimming cut 4 bases from V and 0 bases from J; bases unmatched to any gene: 7. CDR1 and CDR2 (germline): LGHNA, YSLEER. The CDR3 has 16 amino acids. The chain's CDR3 is CASSPRGGQSTDTQYF. The CDR3 DNA reads TGCGCCAGCAGCCCCCGAGGGGGACAGAGCACAGATACGCAGTATTTT.

V usage is TRBV29-1 and J usage is TRBJ1-2; TRBD1 matches 8 bases. V shed 7 bases and J 5 bases; nucleotides not matched to a gene: 9. From germline, CDR1 is SQVTM and CDR2 ANQGSEA. This CDR3 spans 13 amino acids. The CDR3 DNA sequence: TGCAGCGACCAAGACAGGGGTGGATATGGCTACACCTTC. This sequence encodes CSDQDRGGYGYTF.

CDR3 sequence (DNA): TGTGCCACTCGAGTTGGGATAGAAGCTTTCTTT. This codes for CATRVGIEAFF. This chain connects TRBV19 to TRBJ1-1; unclear D gene. V gave up 10 bases and J gave up 8 bases, with 14 bases separating them. The CDR3 is 11 amino acids. The germline gives CDR1 LNHDA, CDR2 SQIVND (reference sequence).

Details on this clone: A read error may account for a junction end that differs from germline. The chain recombines TRBV29-1 with TRBJ2-1, with D possibly being TRBD1 or TRBD2 (6 bases each). CDR3 length: 17 amino acids. Germline-derived CDR1 and CDR2 are SQVTM and ANQGSEA. Here the CDR3 reads CSVELVGGSSSNNEQFF. The CDR3 nucleotides read TGCAGCGTTGAATTGGTAGGGGGGAGTAGCTCCAACAATGAGCAGTTCTTC.

The chain uses TRBV5-1 and TRBJ2-3, with D maybe TRBD1 (5 bases). The V gene lost 7 bases and the J gene lost 6 bases, with 18 bases spanning the gap. Germline CDR1 is SGHRS and CDR2 is YFSETQ. The CDR3 loop spans 14 amino acids. The CDR3 here is CASGVGAPRDTQYF. In DNA, the CDR3 is TGCGCCAGCGGGGTAGGGGCCCCTCGGGATACGCAGTATTTT.

V usage is TRBV5-1 and J usage is TRBJ2-1; D possibly matches TRBD1 or TRBD2 (5 bases each). Trimming pared 3 bases from V and 2 bases from J, leaving 18 bases between. This CDR3 has 17 amino acids. Germline CDR1 and CDR2: SGHRS and YFSETQ. The CDR3 bases are TGCGCCAGCAGCTCGGGAATCGGTGGGGGTACCTACAATGAGCAGTTCTTC. Translated: CASSSGIGGGTYNEQFF.

The chain uses TRBV5-1 and TRBJ2-3, with 10 positions matching TRBD1. The CDR3 is 16 residues long. With V trimmed by 0 bases and J by 4 bases, 5 bases remained unmatched. Germline V gene data show CDR1 as SGHRS and CDR2 as YFSETQ. As DNA, the CDR3 is TGCGCCAGCAGCTTGGGAGGGACAGGGGTCCCAGATACGCAGTATTTT. Translated: CASSLGGTGVPDTQYF.

The V gene is TRBV19, the J gene TRBJ1-2; D unresolved. Trimming pared 5 bases from V and 0 bases from J, leaving 13 bases between. This CDR3 spans 15 amino acids. CDR1 is LNHDA and CDR2 is SQIVND in the germline V gene (reference sequence). The CDR3 nucleotides are TGTGCCAGTAGTCTTCGGACGGGCCCTAACTATGGCTACACCTTC. This sequence encodes CASSLRTGPNYGYTF.

V gene TRBV10-3 combines with J gene TRBJ1-2; D unresolved. Germline-derived CDR1 and CDR2 are ENHRY and SYGVKD. CDR3 length: 11 residues. The V end was cut by 5 bases, the J end by 2 bases, with 3 bases between. CDR3 amino acids: CAISLNYGYTF. CDR3 nucleotide sequence: TGTGCCATCAGTTTAAACTATGGCTACACCTTC.

Here the CDR3 reads CASGLAGRSYEQYF. The CDR3 region has the DNA TGTGCTAGTGGTTTGGCAGGTCGTTCCTACGAGCAGTACTTC. The V gene is TRBV12-5, the J gene TRBJ2-7; D is unclear. CDR3 length: 14 amino acids. From germline, CDR1 is LGHNT and CDR2 FRNRAP. Trimming pared 1 base from V and 1 base from J, leaving 8 bases between.

The chain carries TRBV10-3 and TRBJ1-1, with TRBD1 matching over 10 bases. CDR1 ENHRY and CDR2 SYGVKD come from the germline V gene. J gave up 5 bases and V 5 bases, and 8 bases lay outside the gene matches. The CDR3 contains 15 residues. The chain's CDR3 is CAISSTGGLVTEAFF. Here the CDR3 DNA reads TGTGCCATCAGTTCGACAGGGGGCTTAGTGACTGAAGCTTTCTTT.

V usage is TRBV7-2 and J usage is TRBJ2-3, with TRBD1 matching over 9 bases. V trimming: 2 bases; J trimming: 8 bases; junction bases outside the gene matches: 8. Germline V CDR1 and CDR2: SGHTA, FQGNSA. The CDR3 sequence is 15 residues long. CDR3 DNA: TGTGCCAGCAGCTTAAAGGGGACAGGGAGTCGTACGCAGTATTTT. This translates into CASSLKGTGSRTQYF.

The V and J genes are TRBV5-1 and TRBJ2-5, with D possibly matching TRBD2 (5 bases). The CDR3 spans 14 residues. Germline V gene data show CDR1 as SGHRS and CDR2 as YFSETQ. Trimming cost V 4 bases and J 1 base, with 11 bases left between them. CDR3 bases: TGCGCCAGCAGCCCTGGACTGATCCAAGAGACCCAGTACTTC. Encoded protein: CASSPGLIQETQYF.

The chain couples TRBV5-6 to TRBJ1-2, with D uncertain. The CDR3 is 12 residues long. V was pared by 4 bases and J by 4 bases, with 8 bases between. The germline gives CDR1 SGHDT, CDR2 YYEEEE. The CDR3 sequence is CASSLSGYGYTF. The CDR3 DNA is TGTGCCAGCAGCCTCAGCGGCTATGGCTACACCTTC.